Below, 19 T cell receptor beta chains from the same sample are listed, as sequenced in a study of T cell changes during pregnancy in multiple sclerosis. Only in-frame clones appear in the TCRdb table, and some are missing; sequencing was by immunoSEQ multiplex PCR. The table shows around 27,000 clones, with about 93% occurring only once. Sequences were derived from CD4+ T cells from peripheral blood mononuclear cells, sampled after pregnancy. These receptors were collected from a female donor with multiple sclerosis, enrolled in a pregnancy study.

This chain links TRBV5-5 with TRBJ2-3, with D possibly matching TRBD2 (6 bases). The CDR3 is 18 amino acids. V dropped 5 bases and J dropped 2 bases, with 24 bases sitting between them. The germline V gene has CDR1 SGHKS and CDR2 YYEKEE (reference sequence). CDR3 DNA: TGTGCCAGCAGTGTGGGAGGATTGGGACTCGGGAACACAGATACGCAGTATTTT. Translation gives CASSVGGLGLGNTDTQYF.

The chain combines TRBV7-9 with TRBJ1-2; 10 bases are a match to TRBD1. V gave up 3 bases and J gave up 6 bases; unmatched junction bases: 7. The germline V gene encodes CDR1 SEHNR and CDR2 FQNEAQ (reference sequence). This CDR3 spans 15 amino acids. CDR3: CASSFVGTGVNGYTF. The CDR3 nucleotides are TGTGCCAGCAGCTTCGTCGGGACAGGGGTGAATGGCTACACCTTC.

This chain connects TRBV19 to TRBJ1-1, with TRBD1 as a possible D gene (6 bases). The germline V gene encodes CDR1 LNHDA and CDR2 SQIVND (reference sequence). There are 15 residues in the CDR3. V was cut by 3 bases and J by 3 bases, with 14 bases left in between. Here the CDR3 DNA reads TGTGCCAGTAGTATCCCAACACAGGGATACACTGAAGCTTTCTTT. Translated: CASSIPTQGYTEAFF. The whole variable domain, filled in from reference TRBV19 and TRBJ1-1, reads DGGITQSPKYLFRKEGQNVTLSCEQNLNHDAMYWYRQDPGQGLRLIYYSQIVNDFQKGDIAEGYSVSREKKESFPLTVTSAQKNPTAFYLCASSIPTQGYTEAFFGQGTRLTVV.

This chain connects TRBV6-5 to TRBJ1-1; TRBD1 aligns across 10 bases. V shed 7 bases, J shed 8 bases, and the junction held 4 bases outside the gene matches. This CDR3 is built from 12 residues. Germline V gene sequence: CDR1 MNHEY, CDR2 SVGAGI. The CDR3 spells CASIGDRGEAFF. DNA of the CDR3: TGTGCCAGCATTGGGGACAGGGGCGAAGCTTTCTTT.

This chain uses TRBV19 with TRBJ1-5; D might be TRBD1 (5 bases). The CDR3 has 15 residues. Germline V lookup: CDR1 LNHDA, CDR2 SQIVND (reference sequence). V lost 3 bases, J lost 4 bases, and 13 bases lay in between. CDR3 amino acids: CASSIGAGGNQPQHF. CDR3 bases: TGTGCCAGTAGTATTGGGGCAGGCGGTAATCAGCCCCAGCATTTT.

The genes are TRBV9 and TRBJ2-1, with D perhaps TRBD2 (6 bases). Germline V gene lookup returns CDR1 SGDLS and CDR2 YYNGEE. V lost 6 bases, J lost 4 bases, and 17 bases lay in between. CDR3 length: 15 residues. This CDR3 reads CASTGTGTPYNEQFF. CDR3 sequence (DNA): TGTGCCAGCACCGGGACCGGGACTCCGTACAATGAGCAGTTCTTC.

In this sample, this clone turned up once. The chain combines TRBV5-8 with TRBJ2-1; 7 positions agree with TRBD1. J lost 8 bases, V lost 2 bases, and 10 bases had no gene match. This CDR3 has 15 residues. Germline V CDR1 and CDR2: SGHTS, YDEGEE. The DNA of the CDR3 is TGTGCCAGCAGCTTAAAGGGGGCTGAGTGGGATGAGCAGTTCTTC. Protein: CASSLKGAEWDEQFF.

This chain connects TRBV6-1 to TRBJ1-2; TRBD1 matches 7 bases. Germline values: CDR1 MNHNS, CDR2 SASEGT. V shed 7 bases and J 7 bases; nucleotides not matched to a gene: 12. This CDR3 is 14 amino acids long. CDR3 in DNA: TGTGCCAGCACCACGACAGGGAGTATCGGTGGCTACACCTTC. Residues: CASTTTGSIGGYTF.

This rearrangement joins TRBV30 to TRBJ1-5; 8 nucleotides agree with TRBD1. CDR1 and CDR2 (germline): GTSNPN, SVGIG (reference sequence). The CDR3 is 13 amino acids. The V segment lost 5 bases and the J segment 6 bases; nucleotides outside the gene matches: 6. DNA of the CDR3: TGTGCCTGGGACAGGGGCGTTGGTCAGCCCCAGCATTTT. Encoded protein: CAWDRGVGQPQHF.

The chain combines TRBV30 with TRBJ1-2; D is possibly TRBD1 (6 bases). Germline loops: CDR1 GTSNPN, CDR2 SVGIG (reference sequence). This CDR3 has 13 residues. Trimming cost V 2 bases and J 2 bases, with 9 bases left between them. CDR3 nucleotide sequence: TGTGCCTGGAGTTGGGGGGGCAACTATGGCTACACCTTC. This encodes CAWSWGGNYGYTF.

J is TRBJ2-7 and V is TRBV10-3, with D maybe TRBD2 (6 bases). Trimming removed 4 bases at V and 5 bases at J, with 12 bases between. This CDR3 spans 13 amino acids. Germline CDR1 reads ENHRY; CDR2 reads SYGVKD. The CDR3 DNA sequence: TGTGCCATCAGTGTAGGAACTAGCAACGAGCAGTACTTC. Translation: CAISVGTSNEQYF.

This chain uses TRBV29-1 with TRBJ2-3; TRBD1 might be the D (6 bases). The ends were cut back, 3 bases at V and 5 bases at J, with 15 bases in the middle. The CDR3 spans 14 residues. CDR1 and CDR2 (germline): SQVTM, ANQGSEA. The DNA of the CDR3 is TGCAGCGTTGATTTGGCAGGGGCGGGAGATACGCAGTATTTT. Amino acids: CSVDLAGAGDTQYF.

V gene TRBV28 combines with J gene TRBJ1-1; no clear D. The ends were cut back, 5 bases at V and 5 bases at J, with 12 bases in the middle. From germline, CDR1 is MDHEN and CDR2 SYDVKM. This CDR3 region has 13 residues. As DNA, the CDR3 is TGTGCCAGCAGTACGGCTGGGGAGACTGAAGCTTTCTTT. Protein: CASSTAGETEAFF. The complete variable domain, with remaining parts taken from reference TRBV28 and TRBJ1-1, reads DVKVTQSSRYLVKRTGEKVFLECVQDMDHENMFWYRQDPGLGLRLIYFSYDVKMKEKGDIPEGYSVSREKKERFSLILESASTNQTSMYLCASSTAGETEAFFGQGTRLTVV.

Written as DNA, the CDR3 is TGTGCCTGGAGTTCCTCGGTTACTTCACCCCTCCACTTT. Translating gives CAWSSSVTSPLHF. This chain uses TRBV30 with TRBJ1-6; D uncertain. Germline CDR1 GTSNPN, CDR2 SVGIG (reference sequence). The V gene lost 2 bases and the J gene lost 9 bases, with 11 bases spanning the gap. CDR3 size: 13 residues.

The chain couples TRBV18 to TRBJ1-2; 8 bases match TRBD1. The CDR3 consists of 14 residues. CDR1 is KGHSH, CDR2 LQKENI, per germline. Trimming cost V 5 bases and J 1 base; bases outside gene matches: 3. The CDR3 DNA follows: TGTGCCAGCTCATCGGGACAGGTTAACTATGGCTACACCTTC. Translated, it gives CASSSGQVNYGYTF.

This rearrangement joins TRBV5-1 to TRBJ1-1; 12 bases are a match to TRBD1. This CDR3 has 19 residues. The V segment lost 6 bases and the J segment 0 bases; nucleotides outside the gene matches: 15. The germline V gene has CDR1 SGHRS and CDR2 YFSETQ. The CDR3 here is CASTFSGTGGLGMNTEAFF. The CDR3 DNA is TGCGCCAGCACCTTTTCCGGGACAGGGGGCCTTGGGATGAACACTGAAGCTTTCTTT.

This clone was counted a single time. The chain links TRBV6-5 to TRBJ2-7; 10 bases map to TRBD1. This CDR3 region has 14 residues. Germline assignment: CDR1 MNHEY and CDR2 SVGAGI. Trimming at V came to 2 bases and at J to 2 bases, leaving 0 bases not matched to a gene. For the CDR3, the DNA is TGTGCCAGCAGTTACGGGACAGGGGCCTACGAGCAGTACTTC. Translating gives CASSYGTGAYEQYF.

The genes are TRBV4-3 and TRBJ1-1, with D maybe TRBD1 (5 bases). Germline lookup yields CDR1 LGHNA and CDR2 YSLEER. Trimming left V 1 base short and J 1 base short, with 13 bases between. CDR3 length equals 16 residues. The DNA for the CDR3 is TGCGCCAGCAGCCAAGGTAGGGGCCCACCGAACACTGAAGCTTTCTTT. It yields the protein CASSQGRGPPNTEAFF.

In DNA form, the CDR3 reads TGTGCCAGCAGCTGGGGACTAGCGGGAGATACGCAGTATTTT. This sequence encodes CASSWGLAGDTQYF. The rearrangement links TRBV7-9 to TRBJ2-3; 12 nucleotides align to TRBD2. The CDR3 runs to 14 residues. Germline values: CDR1 SEHNR, CDR2 FQNEAQ (reference sequence). J lost 5 bases, V lost 4 bases, and 1 base had no gene match.